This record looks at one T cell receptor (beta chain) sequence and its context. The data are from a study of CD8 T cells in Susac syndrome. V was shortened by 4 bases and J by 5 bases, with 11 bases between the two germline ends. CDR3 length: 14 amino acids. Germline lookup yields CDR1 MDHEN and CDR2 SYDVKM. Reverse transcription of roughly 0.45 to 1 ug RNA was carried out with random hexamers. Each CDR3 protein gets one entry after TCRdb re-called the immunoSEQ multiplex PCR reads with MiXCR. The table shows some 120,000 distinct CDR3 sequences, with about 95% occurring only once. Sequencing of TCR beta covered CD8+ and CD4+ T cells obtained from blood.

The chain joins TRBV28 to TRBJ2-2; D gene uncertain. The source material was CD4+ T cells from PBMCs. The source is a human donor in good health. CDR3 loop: CASSYTAQTGELFF. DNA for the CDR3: TGTGCCAGCAGTTACACCGCTCAAACCGGGGAGCTGTTTTTT.